This TCR beta chain derives from a study of blood T cell repertoires in COVID-19. For the study at large: Acute and convalescent COVID-19 samples came from the United States, Italy and Spain.

This clone was observed a single time. In the source study's methods: Estimation of nucleated cell counts relied on the amplification of reference gene primers. Repertoires were generated with immunoSEQ multiplex PCR, while TCRdb's copy carries only in-frame clones and drops some. The V and J calls and clone size are taken from that table; D and trimming were inferred from the DNA. The sample has around 150,000 clones; approximately 82% are singletons. Patients at the Seattle site were enrolled during active infection and followed longitudinally. Germline V gene data show CDR1 as SGHRS and CDR2 as YFSETQ. With V trimmed by 4 bases and J by 2 bases, 5 bases remained unmatched. CDR3 size: 15 residues.

The source of this sequence is a woman in her forties with COVID-19, enrolled during active disease. This chain links TRBV5-1 with TRBJ2-5, with TRBD2 identical over 10 bases. Sequences were obtained from peripheral blood. The CDR3 nucleotides read TGCGCCAGCAGCCCAGGACTAGCGGATCAAGAGACCCAGTACTTC. Protein product: CASSPGLADQETQYF.